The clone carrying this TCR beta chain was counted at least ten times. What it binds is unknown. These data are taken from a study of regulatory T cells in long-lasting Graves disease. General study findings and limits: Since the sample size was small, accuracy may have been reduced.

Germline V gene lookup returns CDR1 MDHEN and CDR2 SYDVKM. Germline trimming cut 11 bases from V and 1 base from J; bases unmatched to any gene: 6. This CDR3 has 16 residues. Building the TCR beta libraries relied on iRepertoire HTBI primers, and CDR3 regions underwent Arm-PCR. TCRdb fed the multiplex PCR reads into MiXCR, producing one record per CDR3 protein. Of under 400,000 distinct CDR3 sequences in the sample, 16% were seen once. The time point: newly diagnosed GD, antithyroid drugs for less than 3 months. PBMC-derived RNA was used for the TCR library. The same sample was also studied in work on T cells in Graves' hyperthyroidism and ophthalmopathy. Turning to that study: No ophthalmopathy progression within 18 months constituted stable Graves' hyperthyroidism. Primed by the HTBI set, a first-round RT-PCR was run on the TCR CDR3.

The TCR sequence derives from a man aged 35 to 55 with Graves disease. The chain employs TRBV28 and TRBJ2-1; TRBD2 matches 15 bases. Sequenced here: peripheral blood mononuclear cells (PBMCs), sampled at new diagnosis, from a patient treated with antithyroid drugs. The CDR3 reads CACLGTSGGSYNEQFF. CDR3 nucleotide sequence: TGTGCCTGCCTCGGGACTAGCGGGGGGTCCTACAATGAGCAGTTCTTC.